The rows below give T cell receptor beta chains drawn from one sample of a study of cytomegalovirus exposure and HLA in healthy donors. Measured with immunoSEQ multiplex PCR; TCRdb has only the in-frame clones, and not every one. The table shows 140,000 or so clones, with under 80% occurring only once. The sample taken for sequencing was PBMCs. These receptors were collected from a young man in good health and CMV-seropositive. Each CDR3 is given with its conserved first and last residue. A D gene is named only where the DNA matches it firmly. Not every row has a clone size; where given, it reads once, few, many or a size class.

V gene,clone size,D gene,J gene,CDR3 length,CDR3 protein,CDR3 DNA
TRBV27,NA,TRBD1,TRBJ1-5,15,CASSAGTGGDQPQHF,TGTGCCAGCAGTGCCGGGACAGGGGGAGATCAGCCCCAGCATTTT
TRBV7-6,NA,TRBD1,TRBJ2-3,15,CASSLRGLSTDTQYF,TGTGCCAGCAGCCTCAGGGGGCTCAGCACAGATACGCAGTATTTT
TRBV11-2,NA,NA,TRBJ2-3,15,CASSSILRSADTQYF,TGTGCCAGCAGCTCTATCCTACGGTCGGCAGATACGCAGTATTTT
TRBV28,NA,NA,TRBJ1-2,14,CASRSPGANYGYTF,TGTGCCAGCAGATCCCCCGGGGCTAACTATGGCTACACCTTC
TRBV7-9,NA,TRBD2,TRBJ2-2,15,CASGLSGRYTGELFF,TGTGCCAGCGGACTGAGCGGGAGGTATACCGGGGAGCTGTTTTTT
TRBV23-1,NA,TRBD1,TRBJ2-3,17,CASSHPDRGLRTDTQYF,TGCGCCAGCAGTCATCCCGACAGGGGGCTAAGAACAGATACGCAGTATTTT
TRBV5-1,NA,TRBD2,TRBJ2-2,16,CASSSRLAGDTGELFF,TGCGCCAGCAGCTCCCGACTAGCGGGGGACACCGGGGAGCTGTTTTTT
TRBV15,NA,TRBD2,TRBJ2-7,15,CATSPRLAGYYEQYF,TGTGCCACCAGCCCTAGACTAGCGGGGTACTACGAGCAGTACTTC
TRBV28,NA,TRBD1,TRBJ2-1,13,CASKGTGGNEQFF,TGTGCCAGCAAAGGGACAGGGGGCAATGAGCAGTTCTTC
TRBV10-3,NA,TRBD1,TRBJ1-3,15,CATSGGQGSGNTIYF,TGTGCCACGTCAGGGGGGCAGGGGTCTGGAAACACCATATATTTT
TRBV7-9,NA,TRBD1,TRBJ2-7,13,CAMGGQGPYEQYF,TGTGCCATGGGGGGACAGGGACCCTACGAGCAGTACTTC
TRBV5-4,NA,NA,TRBJ2-3,13,CASSLAVTDTQYF,TGTGCCAGCAGCTTGGCGGTCACAGATACGCAGTATTTT
TRBV5-4,NA,TRBD1,TRBJ1-1,15,CASRQRQGAGTEAFF,TGTGCCAGCAGGCAGAGACAGGGGGCGGGTACTGAAGCTTTCTTT
TRBV5-4,NA,NA,TRBJ2-5,17,CASSSAPLQGNQETQYF,TGTGCCAGCAGCTCTGCCCCTCTACAGGGCAACCAAGAGACCCAGTACTTC
TRBV27,NA,NA,TRBJ1-1,14,CASSGRGLNTEAFF,TGTGCCAGCAGTGGGAGGGGTTTGAACACTGAAGCTTTCTTT
TRBV27,NA,NA,TRBJ2-7,14,CASSLAKEAYEQYF,TGTGCCAGCAGTTTGGCGAAGGAGGCCTACGAGCAGTACTTC
TRBV11-3,NA,TRBD1,TRBJ2-7,15,CASSLDSRGPIEQYF,TGTGCCAGCAGCTTAGATTCCAGGGGGCCCATCGAGCAGTACTTC
TRBV2,NA,NA,TRBJ1-2,13,CASRRTGNYGYTF,TGTGCCAGCAGAAGAACAGGGAACTATGGCTACACCTTC
TRBV9,NA,NA,TRBJ2-7,14,CASSVTGSSYEQYF,TGTGCCAGCAGCGTTACAGGGTCCTCCTACGAGCAGTACTTC
TRBV6-6,NA,TRBD1,TRBJ2-3,15,CASSHTGGSTDTQYF,TGTGCCAGCAGCCATACAGGGGGAAGCACAGATACGCAGTATTTT
TRBV7-9,few,NA,TRBJ1-1,13,CASSLVAWTEAFF,TGTGCCAGCAGCTTAGTAGCCTGGACTGAAGCTTTCTTT
TRBV5-6,NA,NA,TRBJ1-1,13,CASSFTKNTEAFF,TGTGCCAGCAGCTTCACAAAGAACACTGAAGCTTTCTTT
TRBV6-5,NA,NA,TRBJ1-4,14,CASRLDPAGEKLFF,TGTGCCAGCAGATTAGACCCGGCAGGTGAAAAACTGTTTTTT
TRBV5-1,NA,TRBD1,TRBJ2-5,14,CASSRTGREETQYF,TGCGCCAGCAGCCGGACAGGCAGGGAAGAGACCCAGTACTTC
TRBV5-1,NA,TRBD1,TRBJ2-7,14,CASSSSPGQGEQYF,TGCGCCAGCAGCTCCTCACCGGGACAGGGCGAGCAGTACTTC
TRBV6-6,NA,NA,TRBJ1-5,16,CASSLEGWEGNQPQHF,TGTGCCAGCAGTTTAGAAGGATGGGAGGGCAATCAGCCCCAGCATTTT
TRBV2,NA,NA,TRBJ2-1,13,CASIRLLYNEQFF,TGTGCCAGCATTAGACTACTATACAATGAGCAGTTCTTC
TRBV10-3,NA,TRBD2,TRBJ2-7,14,CAISPRLADYEQYF,TGTGCCATCAGTCCTCGACTAGCGGACTACGAGCAGTACTTC
TRBV5-1,NA,TRBD2,TRBJ2-3,16,CASSLVLAASTDTQYF,TGCGCCAGCAGCTTGGTCCTAGCGGCTAGCACAGATACGCAGTATTTT
TRBV27,NA,TRBD1,TRBJ1-6,17,CASSPRGGQGNNSPLHF,TGTGCCAGCAGTCCCCGGGGTGGACAGGGGAATAATTCACCCCTCCACTTT
TRBV28,few,NA,TRBJ2-3,13,CASSFSFSDTQYF,TGTGCCAGCAGTTTCAGTTTTTCAGATACGCAGTATTTT
TRBV4-3,NA,NA,TRBJ2-3,17,CASSHPLLAYSTDTQYF,TGCGCCAGCAGCCACCCCTTACTAGCCTACAGCACAGATACGCAGTATTTT
TRBV11-1,few,NA,TRBJ2-5,15,CASSSGGLKEETQYF,TGTGCCAGCAGCTCAGGGGGGCTGAAAGAAGAGACCCAGTACTTC
TRBV15,NA,NA,TRBJ1-1,13,CATSNGGSTEAFF,TGTGCCACCAGCAATGGAGGGTCCACTGAAGCTTTCTTT
TRBV7-9,NA,NA,TRBJ2-7,14,CASNSPGISNEQYF,TGTGCCAGCAACTCTCCGGGGATATCGAATGAGCAGTACTTC
TRBV7-2,NA,TRBD2,TRBJ2-1,14,CASTFLAVYNEQFF,TGTGCCAGCACCTTTCTAGCGGTGTACAATGAGCAGTTCTTC
TRBV27,NA,TRBD2,TRBJ2-2,13,CASSWGGSGELFF,TGTGCCAGCAGTTGGGGGGGTTCCGGGGAGCTGTTTTTT
TRBV5-4,NA,TRBD1,TRBJ1-1,15,CASSGSGTGGTEAFF,TGTGCCAGCAGCGGATCCGGGACAGGGGGCACTGAAGCTTTCTTT
TRBV28,NA,NA,TRBJ1-2,12,CASSLRRKGYTF,TGTGCCAGCAGTTTGAGGAGGAAGGGCTACACCTTC
TRBV5-6,NA,NA,TRBJ1-6,16,CASSFESGNFGSPLHF,TGTGCCAGCAGCTTCGAATCAGGGAATTTCGGTTCACCCCTCCACTTT
TRBV7-9,few,NA,TRBJ1-5,13,CASSQSGNQPQHF,TGTGCCAGCAGCCAGTCAGGGAATCAGCCCCAGCATTTT
TRBV7-9,NA,NA,TRBJ2-7,12,CSSSLGRVEQYF,TGTTCCAGCAGCTTAGGCAGGGTCGAGCAGTACTTC
TRBV7-3,NA,NA,TRBJ1-1,13,CASSLDRNTEAFF,TGTGCCAGCAGCTTAGACAGAAACACTGAAGCTTTCTTT
TRBV28,NA,TRBD1,TRBJ2-6,17,CASSPPGQGYGANVLTF,TGTGCCAGCAGTCCCCCTGGACAGGGGTATGGGGCCAACGTCCTGACTTTC
TRBV30,NA,TRBD1,TRBJ1-2,15,CAWSPGRGLDYGYTF,TGTGCCTGGAGTCCAGGCAGGGGGCTCGACTATGGCTACACCTTC